This T cell receptor beta chain emerged from a study of identifying expanded T cells in peripheral blood. Collection occurred without any documented infections or immune events in donors. The protocol was immunoSEQ multiplex PCR, while the TCRdb copy is restricted to in-frame clones and leaves out a portion. The data show over 90,000 clones, around 89% seen once. CDR1 and CDR2 from the germline V gene are MNHNS and SASEGT. CDR3 length equals 14 residues. Between the trimmed V and J ends, which lost 4 bases and 4 bases, there was a span of 12 bases. The source material was blood. This chain links TRBV6-1 with TRBJ2-3, with a possible D match to TRBD1 (6 bases). The TCR was taken from a person aged 18 to 70 in good health. The CDR3 loop reads CASSVQGSSDTQYF. For the CDR3, the DNA is TGTGCCAGCAGTGTACAGGGCTCCTCAGATACGCAGTATTTT.